Below are 20 T cell receptor beta chains sequenced from a single sample in a study of shared clonotypes between healthy human individuals. Clones were sequenced by immunoSEQ multiplex PCR, and TCRdb holds only the in-frame ones, with some missing. The table has over a million clones, about 96% seen once; the top ten hold about 1%. Material: naive CD4+ T cells sorted from blood. As for subset: CD45RA+ positively selected. The receptors shown here come from a man aged 25 to 45 in good health.

This chain uses TRBV2 with TRBJ2-7, with D possibly being TRBD2 (7 bases). With 1 base removed from V and 2 bases from J, the gap between germline ends came to 18 bases. CDR3 length: 17 residues. Germline-derived CDR1 and CDR2 are SNHLY and FYNNEI. CDR3 amino acids: CASSEVAGASSPYEQYF. The CDR3 region has the DNA TGTGCCAGCAGTGAAGTGGCGGGGGCTAGCAGTCCCTACGAGCAGTACTTC. The full variable domain, completed using reference TRBV2 and TRBJ2-7, is EPEVTQTPSHQVTQMGQEVILRCVPISNHLYFYWYRQILGQKVEFLVSFYNNEISEKSEIFDDQFSVERPDGSNFTLKIRSTKLEDSAMYFCASSEVAGASSPYEQYFGPGTRLTVT.

The rearrangement uses TRBV29-1 and TRBJ2-7, with 7 bases that match TRBD1. Losses at the gene ends were 5 bases for V and 2 bases for J; bases not matched to a gene: 6. CDR3 size: 13 residues. Germline V gene data show CDR1 as SQVTM and CDR2 as ANQGSEA. The DNA for the CDR3 is TGCAGCGTTCGAACGGGACAGACCTACGAGCAGTACTTC. Translated, it gives CSVRTGQTYEQYF.

Concerning this clone: Different DNA sequences within this sample yield the same CDR3. The chain combines TRBV19 with TRBJ2-7; no firm D call. Germline V CDR1 and CDR2: LNHDA, SQIVND (reference sequence). V dropped 5 bases and J dropped 4 bases, with 6 bases sitting between them. The CDR3 totals 11 residues. The DNA for the CDR3 is TGTGCCAGTAGTGCAGGATACGAGCAGTACTTC. Encoded protein: CASSAGYEQYF.

The chain combines TRBV5-8 with TRBJ2-7; 12 bases align to TRBD2. The CDR3 extends over 14 amino acids. In germline, CDR1 is SGHTS, CDR2 YDEGEE. The ends lost 4 bases at V and 4 bases at J; junction bases unmatched: 3. CDR3 in DNA: TGTGCCAGCAGCCGACTAGCGGGAGTGTACGAGCAGTACTTC. This translates into CASSRLAGVYEQYF. The entire variable domain, with the rest obtained from reference TRBV5-8 and TRBJ2-7, is as follows: EAGVTQSPTHLIKTRGQQATLRCSPISGHTSVYWYQQALGLGLQFLLWYDEGEERNRGNFPPRFSGRQFPNYSSELNVNALELEDSALYLCASSRLAGVYEQYFGPGTRLTVT.

Note on this clone: Other DNA variants within this sample encode the same CDR3. The J gene is TRBJ2-5, the V gene TRBV29-1, with 7 bases identical to TRBD1. The trim removed 4 bases at V and 2 bases at J, leaving 4 bases unmatched. This CDR3 is 13 amino acids long. Germline V gives CDR1 SQVTM, CDR2 ANQGSEA. CDR3 in amino acids: CSVAGTAQETQYF. The CDR3 DNA reads as TGCAGCGTTGCGGGGACAGCTCAAGAGACCCAGTACTTC.

Here the CDR3 DNA reads TGTGCCAGCTCACCTCAGGGGCTAGCGGGAGAGGATGAGCAGTTCTTC. Residues: CASSPQGLAGEDEQFF. The rearrangement links TRBV18 to TRBJ2-1; TRBD2 aligns across 10 bases. The V gene end was trimmed by 3 bases and the J gene end by 8 bases; junction bases not matched to a gene: 10. CDR3 length equals 16 residues. Germline CDR1 and CDR2: KGHSH and LQKENI.

The CDR3 nucleotides read TGTGCCAGCAGTTTACTAAGGGCTAGAAGAGGCACAGATACGCAGTATTTT. Encoded protein: CASSLLRARRGTDTQYF. The chain is built from TRBV27 and TRBJ2-3; D remains unclear. This CDR3 has 17 residues. Trimming removed 2 bases from V and 1 base from J, with 16 bases in between. Per germline, CDR1 MNHEY and CDR2 SMNVEV (reference sequence).

In the case of this clone: Distinct nucleotide sequences in the sample also encode this CDR3. V and J are TRBV7-2 and TRBJ2-1; 14 positions agree with TRBD2. The junction had 4 bases not matched to a gene; V was cut back by 6 bases and J by 9 bases. This CDR3 spans 14 amino acids. The V gene's germline CDR1 is SGHTA and CDR2 FQGNSA. The CDR3 is CASSQGLAGVEQFF. CDR3 nucleotides: TGTGCCAGCAGTCAGGGACTAGCGGGAGTTGAGCAGTTCTTC.

The V and J genes are TRBV11-2 and TRBJ2-1; D uncertain. CDR1 is SGHAT and CDR2 is FQNNGV in the germline V gene. The CDR3 length is 14 residues. V lost 4 bases, J lost 0 bases, and 7 bases lay in between. The CDR3 sequence is CASSSVRSYNEQFF. CDR3 nucleotide sequence: TGTGCCAGCAGCTCCGTCCGCTCCTACAATGAGCAGTTCTTC.

The rearrangement joins TRBV5-1 to TRBJ2-5; 8 nucleotides agree with TRBD2. The CDR3 has 15 amino acids. J was trimmed by 5 bases and V by 0 bases; bases with no gene match: 6. The germline V gene encodes CDR1 SGHRS and CDR2 YFSETQ. CDR3: CASSLARGGSETQYF. The CDR3 nucleotides read TGCGCCAGCAGCTTGGCACGGGGGGGGTCGGAGACCCAGTACTTC.

The chain couples TRBV7-9 to TRBJ2-2, with D perhaps TRBD2 (5 bases). Trimming cost V 8 bases and J 0 bases, with 10 bases left between them. The CDR3 has 14 residues. Germline CDR1 is SEHNR and CDR2 is FQNEAQ (reference sequence). CDR3 sequence (DNA): TGTGCCAGCCGGGAAAATCCGAACACCGGGGAGCTGTTTTTT. This codes for CASRENPNTGELFF.

The rearrangement uses TRBV7-6 and TRBJ2-3; D unresolved. V was trimmed by 0 bases and J by 2 bases, leaving 6 bases between them. Germline V gives CDR1 SGHVS, CDR2 FNYEAQ. The CDR3 runs 14 residues. The CDR3 sequence is CASSLAENTDTQYF. CDR3 DNA sequence: TGTGCCAGCAGCTTAGCGGAGAACACAGATACGCAGTATTTT.

This chain joins TRBV18 and TRBJ2-7; the match to TRBD1 covers 8 bases. J gave up 6 bases and V 2 bases, and 9 bases lay outside the gene matches. Per the germline V gene, CDR1 is KGHSH and CDR2 is LQKENI. The CDR3 length is 15 residues. CDR3 DNA sequence: TGTGCCAGCTCACCAATTGGGACAGGCGATTCCGAGCAGTACTTC. Protein product: CASSPIGTGDSEQYF.

This rearrangement joins TRBV5-1 to TRBJ2-2, with D possibly TRBD2 on 5 matching bases. The CDR3 loop spans 15 amino acids. The V end lost 1 base, the J end lost 4 bases, and 11 bases lay between the germline ends. CDR1 SGHRS and CDR2 YFSETQ come from the germline V gene. This CDR3 is CASSLRASGTGELFF. The DNA of the CDR3 is TGCGCCAGCAGCTTGCGAGCGAGCGGCACCGGGGAGCTGTTTTTT. The variable domain in full, with the rest retrieved from reference TRBV5-1 and TRBJ2-2, is KAGVTQTPRYLIKTRGQQVTLSCSPISGHRSVSWYQQTPGQGLQFLFEYFSETQRNKGNFPGRFSGRQFSNSRSEMNVSTLELGDSALYLCASSLRASGTGELFFGEGSRLTVL.

This rearrangement joins TRBV4-3 to TRBJ1-4; 9 nucleotides agree with TRBD1. CDR3 length: 16 residues. V shed 0 bases, J shed 5 bases, and the junction held 4 bases outside the gene matches. CDR1 and CDR2 (germline): LGHNA, YSLEER. The CDR3 DNA reads TGCGCCAGCAGCCAAGACCCCGGGACAGGGAATGAAAAACTGTTTTTT. Translation gives CASSQDPGTGNEKLFF.

The J gene is TRBJ1-1, the V gene TRBV28, with D unresolved. Trimming cost V 3 bases and J 8 bases, with 10 bases left between them. Per the germline V gene, CDR1 is MDHEN and CDR2 is SYDVKM. The length of the CDR3 is 12 residues. Here the CDR3 DNA reads TGTGCCAGCAGTTTGGAGAGATCCGAAGCTTTCTTT. It translates to CASSLERSEAFF.

The chain has TRBV4-3 and TRBJ2-7; TRBD2 matches 8 bases. CDR1 LGHNA and CDR2 YSLEER come from the germline V gene. The CDR3 is 15 residues long. The junction had 6 bases not matched to a gene; V was cut back by 0 bases and J by 5 bases. CDR3 sequence: CASSQDGSGSNEQYF. CDR3 bases: TGCGCCAGCAGCCAAGATGGGAGCGGGAGCAACGAGCAGTACTTC.

V gene TRBV25-1 combines with J gene TRBJ2-1; 7 bases are shared with TRBD1. The CDR3 has 15 amino acids. Unmatched junction bases numbered 4, after V lost 3 bases and J lost 2 bases. Germline V gene lookup returns CDR1 MGHDK and CDR2 SYGVNS. The CDR3: CASSDRDRPYNEQFF. The CDR3 nucleotides read TGTGCCAGCAGTGACCGGGACAGACCCTACAATGAGCAGTTCTTC. The whole variable domain, remainder taken from reference TRBV25-1 and TRBJ2-1, is EADIYQTPRYLVIGTGKKITLECSQTMGHDKMYWYQQDPGMELHLIHYSYGVNSTEKGDLSSESTVSRIRTEHFPLTLESARPSHTSQYLCASSDRDRPYNEQFFGPGTRLTVL.

The chain recombines TRBV7-2 with TRBJ1-5, with 11 bases that match TRBD1. Trimming took 0 bases from V and 9 from J; bases not matched to a gene: 7. The CDR3 has 16 residues. Germline-derived CDR1 and CDR2 are SGHTA and FQGNSA. CDR3 nucleotides: TGTGCCAGCAGCTTAGCCGGGACAGGGGGTTCGGGGCCCCAGCATTTT. This gives the protein CASSLAGTGGSGPQHF.

This clone has just one count. V usage is TRBV29-1 and J usage is TRBJ2-1; no clear D gene. The CDR3 is made up of 12 amino acids. Trimming took 8 bases from V and 6 from J, leaving 14 bases between them. Germline CDR1 reads SQVTM; CDR2 reads ANQGSEA. CDR3 nucleotides: TGCAGCCTCACCAACCGACCCAATGAGCAGTTCTTC. Translating it yields CSLTNRPNEQFF.